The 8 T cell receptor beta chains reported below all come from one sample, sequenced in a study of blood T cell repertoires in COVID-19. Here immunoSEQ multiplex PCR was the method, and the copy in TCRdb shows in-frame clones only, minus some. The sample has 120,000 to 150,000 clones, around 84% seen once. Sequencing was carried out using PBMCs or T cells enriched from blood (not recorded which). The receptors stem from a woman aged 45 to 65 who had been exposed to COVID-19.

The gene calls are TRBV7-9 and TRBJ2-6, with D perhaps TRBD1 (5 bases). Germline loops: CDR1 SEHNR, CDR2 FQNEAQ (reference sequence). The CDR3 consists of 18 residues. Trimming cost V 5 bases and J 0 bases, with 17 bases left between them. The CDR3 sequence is CASSRVGQTTSGANVLTF. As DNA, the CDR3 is TGTGCCAGCAGCAGGGTGGGGCAGACAACCTCTGGGGCCAACGTCCTGACTTTC.

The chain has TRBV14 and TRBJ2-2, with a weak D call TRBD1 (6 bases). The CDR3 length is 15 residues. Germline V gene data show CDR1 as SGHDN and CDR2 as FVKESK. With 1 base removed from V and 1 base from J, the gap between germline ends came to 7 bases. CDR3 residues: CASSQVTGNTGELFF. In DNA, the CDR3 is TGTGCCAGCAGCCAAGTGACAGGGAACACCGGGGAGCTGTTTTTT.

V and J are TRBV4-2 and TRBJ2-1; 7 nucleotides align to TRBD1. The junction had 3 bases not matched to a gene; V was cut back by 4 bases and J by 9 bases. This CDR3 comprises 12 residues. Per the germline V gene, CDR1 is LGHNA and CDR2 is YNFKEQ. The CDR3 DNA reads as TGTGCCAGCAGCCCTAGGGGGCTTGAGCAGTTCTTC. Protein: CASSPRGLEQFF.

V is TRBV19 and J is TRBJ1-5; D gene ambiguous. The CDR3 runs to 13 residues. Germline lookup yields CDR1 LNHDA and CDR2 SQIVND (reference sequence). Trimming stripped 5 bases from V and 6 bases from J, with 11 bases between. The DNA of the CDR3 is TGTGCCAGTAGTGCGGGCTCGGGTCAGCCCCAGCATTTT. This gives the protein CASSAGSGQPQHF. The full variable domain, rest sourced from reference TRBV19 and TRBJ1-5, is DGGITQSPKYLFRKEGQNVTLSCEQNLNHDAMYWYRQDPGQGLRLIYYSQIVNDFQKGDIAEGYSVSREKKESFPLTVTSAQKNPTAFYLCASSAGSGQPQHFGDGTRLSIL.

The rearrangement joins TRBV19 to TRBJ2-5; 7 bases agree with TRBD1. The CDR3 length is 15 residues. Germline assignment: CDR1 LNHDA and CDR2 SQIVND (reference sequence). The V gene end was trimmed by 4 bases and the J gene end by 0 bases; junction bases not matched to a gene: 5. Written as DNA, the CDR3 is TGTGCCAGTAGTACCGGGGACAGAAACCAAGAGACCCAGTACTTC. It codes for CASSTGDRNQETQYF.

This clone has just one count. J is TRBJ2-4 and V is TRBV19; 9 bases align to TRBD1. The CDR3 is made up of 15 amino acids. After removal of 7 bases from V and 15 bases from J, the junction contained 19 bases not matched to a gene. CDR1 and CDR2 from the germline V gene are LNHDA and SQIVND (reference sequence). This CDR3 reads CASNDPGQGWGISYF. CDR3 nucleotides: TGTGCCAGTAATGACCCGGGACAGGGCTGGGGGATATCGTACTTC.

In nucleotides, the CDR3 is TGTGCCAGCAGCAAGACCACAGGCAGCCACCACTTT. The encoded protein is CASSKTTGSHHF. The genes are TRBV5-6 and TRBJ1-6; D perhaps matches TRBD1 (5 bases). Trimming took off 4 bases at V and 18 bases at J, with 17 bases between the two ends. This CDR3 has 12 residues. Germline V gene sequence: CDR1 SGHDT, CDR2 YYEEEE.

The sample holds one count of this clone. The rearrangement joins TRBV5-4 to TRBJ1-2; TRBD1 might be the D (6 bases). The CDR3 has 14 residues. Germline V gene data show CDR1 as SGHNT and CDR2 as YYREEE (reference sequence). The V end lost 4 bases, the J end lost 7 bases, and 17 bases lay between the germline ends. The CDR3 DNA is TGTGCCAGCAGCCGACATACAGGGTCTCCTGGCTACACCTTC. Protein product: CASSRHTGSPGYTF.